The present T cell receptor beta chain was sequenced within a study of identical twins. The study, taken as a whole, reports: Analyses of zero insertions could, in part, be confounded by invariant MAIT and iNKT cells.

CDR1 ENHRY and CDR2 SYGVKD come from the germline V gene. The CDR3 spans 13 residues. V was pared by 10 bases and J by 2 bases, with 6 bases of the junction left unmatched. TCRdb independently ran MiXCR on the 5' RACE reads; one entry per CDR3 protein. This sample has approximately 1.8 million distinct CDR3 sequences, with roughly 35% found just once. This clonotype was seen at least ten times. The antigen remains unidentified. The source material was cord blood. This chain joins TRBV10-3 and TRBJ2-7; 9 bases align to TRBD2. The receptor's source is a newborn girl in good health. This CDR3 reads CASSGSGAYEQYF. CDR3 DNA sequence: TGTGCCAGTAGCGGGAGCGGGGCCTACGAGCAGTACTTC.